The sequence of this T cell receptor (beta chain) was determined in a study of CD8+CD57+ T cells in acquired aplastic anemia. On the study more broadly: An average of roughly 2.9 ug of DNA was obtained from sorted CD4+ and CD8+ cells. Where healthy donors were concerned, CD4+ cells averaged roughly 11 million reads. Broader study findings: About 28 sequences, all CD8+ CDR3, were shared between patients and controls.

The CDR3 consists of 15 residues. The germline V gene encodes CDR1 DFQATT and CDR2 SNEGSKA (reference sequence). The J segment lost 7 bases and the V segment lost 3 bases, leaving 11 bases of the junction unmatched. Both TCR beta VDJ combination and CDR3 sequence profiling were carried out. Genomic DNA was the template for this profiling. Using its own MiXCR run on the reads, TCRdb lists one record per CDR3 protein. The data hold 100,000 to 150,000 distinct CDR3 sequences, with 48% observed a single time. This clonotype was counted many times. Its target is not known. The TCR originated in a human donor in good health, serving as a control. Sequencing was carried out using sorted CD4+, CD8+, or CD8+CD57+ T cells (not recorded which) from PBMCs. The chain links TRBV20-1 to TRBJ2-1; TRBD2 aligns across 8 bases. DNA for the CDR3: TGCAGTGCTAGGGGGACTAGACCAAATTTGAATGAGCAGTTCTTC. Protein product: CSARGTRPNLNEQFF.